This TCR beta chain was observed in a study of blood T cell repertoires in COVID-19. Study-level information: Material from acute and convalescent COVID-19 was sourced from the United States, Italy and Spain. T cells, B-cell-depleted T cells, or PBMCs supplied cDNA or gDNA.

In the study's own analysis: Counts of nucleated cells, estimated from reference gene primer amplification, were obtained. Clones were read by immunoSEQ multiplex PCR, and TCRdb kept only the in-frame ones, dropping some. V and J calls and clone size are those listed in that table; D and trimming were worked out from the DNA. The sample consists of roughly 80,000 clones, roughly 89% of them appearing once. The germline CDR1 and CDR2 sequences are SGHAT and FQNNGV. The CDR3 spans 11 residues. Trimming took 6 bases from V and 6 from J; bases not matched to a gene: 0. The genes are TRBV11-2 and TRBJ2-3, with 7 bases fitting TRBD1. The sample was peripheral blood. This sequence was found in a woman older than 75 with active or convalescent COVID-19. The CDR3 loop is CASRQGDTQYF. As DNA, the CDR3 is TGTGCCAGCAGACAGGGGGATACGCAGTATTTT.